This T cell receptor (beta chain) emerged from a study of tissue T cells after allogeneic stem cell transplantation. Whole-study findings and limits: Blood and spleen captured only part of the tissue TCR repertoire. Anatomically similar tissues had similar TCR repertoires within each patient.

V was clipped by 0 bases and J by 0 bases, with 3 bases between them. The length of the CDR3 is 13 residues. Germline V lookup: CDR1 FNHDT, CDR2 SITEND (reference sequence). The repertoire was sequenced with immunoSEQ multiplex PCR; TCRdb's copy has only in-frame clones and lacks some. The data show about 48,000 clones, about 73% seen once. Regarding this clone: The antigen is undetermined. The germline and genes are mouse ones. The read finishes 1 residue shy of the CDR3 end, and the germline J gene is used to complete it.

This sequence was found in a pool of C57BL/6 mice in good health. The chain couples TRBV19 to TRBJ1-1; D is ambiguous. What was sequenced was sorted cells pooled from one or two spleens. The CDR3 bases that were read are TGTGCCAGCAGTATAGAGGAGAACACAGAAGTCTTC. Protein sequence: CASSIEENTEVF. The CDR3 as a whole reads CASSIEENTEVFF.